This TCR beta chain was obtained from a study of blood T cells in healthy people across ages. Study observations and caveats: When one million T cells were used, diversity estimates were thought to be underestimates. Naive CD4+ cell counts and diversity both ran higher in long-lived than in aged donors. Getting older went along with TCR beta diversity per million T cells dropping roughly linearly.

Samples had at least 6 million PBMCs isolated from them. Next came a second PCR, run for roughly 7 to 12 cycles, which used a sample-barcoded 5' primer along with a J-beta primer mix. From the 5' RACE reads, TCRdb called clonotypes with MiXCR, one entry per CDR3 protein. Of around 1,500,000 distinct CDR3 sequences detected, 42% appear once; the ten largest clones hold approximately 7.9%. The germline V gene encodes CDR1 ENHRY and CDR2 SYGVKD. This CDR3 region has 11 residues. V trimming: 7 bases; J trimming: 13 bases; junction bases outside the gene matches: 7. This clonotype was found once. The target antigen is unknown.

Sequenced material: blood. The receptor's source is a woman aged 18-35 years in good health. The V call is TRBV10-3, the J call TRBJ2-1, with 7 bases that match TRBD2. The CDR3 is CAITIGGTQFF. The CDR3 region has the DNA TGTGCCATCACTATCGGGGGGACCCAGTTCTTC.